These 23 T cell receptor beta chains originate from one sample sequenced in a study of graft-versus-host responses after intestinal transplantation. The culture paired approximately 200,000 irradiated violet-dye-labeled stimulators with approximately 200,000 CFSE-labeled responders. Sequencing was performed with immunoSEQ multiplex PCR; in TCRdb, only in-frame clones are kept and a portion is missing. The sample lists 20,000 to 25,000 clones; about two fifths were seen once. The sequencing here drew on alloreactive CD8+ T cells from a mixed lymphocyte reaction culture, taken before transplantation. Subset specified: CFSE-low proliferating T cells sorted from roughly 6-day pre-transplant mixed lymphocyte reaction (GvH or HvG direction). The receptors derive from a human patient who was an organ donor for intestinal transplantation.

This clone was detected only a few times. The V gene is TRBV5-1, the J gene TRBJ2-7, with TRBD2 identical over 16 bases. V was clipped by 3 bases and J by 2 bases; unmatched bases: 2. Germline V gene data show CDR1 as SGHRS and CDR2 as YFSETQ. This CDR3 has 16 amino acids. The CDR3 region has the DNA TGCGCCAGCAGCTGGGGACTAGCGGGAGGGGCCTACGAGCAGTACTTC. Translating it yields CASSWGLAGGAYEQYF.

This sequence joins TRBV28 and TRBJ2-7, with TRBD2 as a possible D gene (5 bases). The CDR3 has 14 amino acids. Germline V gene data show CDR1 as MDHEN and CDR2 as SYDVKM. Trimming shortened V by 2 bases and J by 5 bases, and 13 bases separated the two germline ends. In DNA form, the CDR3 reads TGTGCCAGCAGTTTAGAGGGTAATTCACACGAGCAGTACTTC. This codes for CASSLEGNSHEQYF.

This sequence joins TRBV13 and TRBJ2-1; 13 bases line up with TRBD2. Germline CDR1 and CDR2: PRHDT and FYEKMQ (reference sequence). The V gene end was trimmed by 4 bases and the J gene end by 6 bases; junction bases not matched to a gene: 6. The CDR3 is 16 residues long. CDR3 in DNA: TGTGCCAGCAGCTCTTCCGGGACTAGCGGGATCAATGAGCAGTTCTTC. It specifies CASSSSGTSGINEQFF. Variable domain in full (rest from reference TRBV13 and TRBJ2-1): AAGVIQSPRHLIKEKRETATLKCYPIPRHDTVYWYQQGPGQDPQFLISFYEKMQSDKGSIPDRFSAQQFSDYHSELNMSSLELGDSALYFCASSSSGTSGINEQFFGPGTRLTVL.

This clone is labeled medium-sized. The genes are TRBV6-6 and TRBJ2-6; D not certain. Germline V lookup: CDR1 MNHNY, CDR2 SVGAGI (reference sequence). The V end was cut by 6 bases, the J end by 4 bases, with 7 bases between. This CDR3 has 13 amino acids. CDR3 loop: CASSEWGANVLTF. DNA of the CDR3: TGTGCCAGCAGCGAGTGGGGGGCCAACGTCCTGACTTTC.

The gene calls are TRBV27 and TRBJ1-5; D gene unclear. Trimming left V 5 bases short and J 4 bases short, with 15 bases between. The CDR3 loop spans 15 amino acids. Germline-derived CDR1 and CDR2 are MNHEY and SMNVEV (reference sequence). The CDR3 nucleotides read TGTGCCAGCAGTCCCCTGTCCGGAGGGAATCAGCCCCAGCATTTT. It codes for CASSPLSGGNQPQHF.

This clone has more than one count but fewer than ten. This sequence joins TRBV6-5 and TRBJ1-1; D is uncertain. The CDR3 loop spans 14 amino acids. Germline CDR1 MNHEY, CDR2 SVGAGI. V shed 3 bases and J shed 5 bases, with 13 bases lying between them. The CDR3 loop reads CASSYEEGWTEAFF. CDR3 nucleotides: TGTGCCAGCAGTTATGAGGAGGGTTGGACTGAAGCTTTCTTT.

This clone was counted only a few times. V is TRBV5-5 and J is TRBJ2-5, with D perhaps given as TRBD1 or TRBD2 (7 bases each). The CDR3 runs to 13 residues. Germline CDR1 is SGHKS and CDR2 is YYEKEE (reference sequence). V lost 5 bases, J lost 6 bases, and 14 bases lay in between. CDR3 DNA sequence: TGTGCCAGCAGGGGAGGGGGCGCAAAGACCCAGTACTTC. This gives the protein CASRGGGAKTQYF. The complete variable domain, with remaining parts taken from reference TRBV5-5 and TRBJ2-5, reads DAGVTQSPTHLIKTRGQQVTLRCSPISGHKSVSWYQQVLGQGPQFIFQYYEKEERGRGNFPDRFSARQFPNYSSELNVNALLLGDSALYLCASRGGGAKTQYFGPGTRLLVL.

The rearrangement joins TRBV5-1 to TRBJ2-6; D uncertain. Trimming took 0 bases from V and 0 from J, leaving 7 bases between them. Per the germline V gene, CDR1 is SGHRS and CDR2 is YFSETQ. This CDR3 region has 16 residues. The CDR3 DNA reads as TGCGCCAGCAGCTTGGGCAGAACCTCTGGGGCCAACGTCCTGACTTTC. It is translated as CASSLGRTSGANVLTF.

V gene TRBV28 combines with J gene TRBJ2-7; D gene unclear. Germline lookup yields CDR1 MDHEN and CDR2 SYDVKM. The CDR3 sequence is 12 residues long. V shed 2 bases and J shed 4 bases, with 6 bases lying between them. CDR3 amino acids: CASSLPLYEQYF. CDR3 bases: TGTGCCAGCAGTTTACCCCTTTACGAGCAGTACTTC.

The chain employs TRBV4-2 and TRBJ1-2; tentatively, D is TRBD1 (5 bases). The CDR3 contains 14 residues. V shed 0 bases and J shed 4 bases, with 9 bases lying between them. Germline values: CDR1 LGHNA, CDR2 YNFKEQ. The DNA of the CDR3 is TGTGCCAGCAGCCAAGAACCAGGGACCTATGGCTACACCTTC. Translation: CASSQEPGTYGYTF.

The chain has TRBV11-3 and TRBJ1-1; D ambiguous. CDR1 SGHNT and CDR2 YENEEA come from the germline V gene. CDR3 length: 15 amino acids. Trimming took 7 bases from V and 1 from J, leaving 16 bases between them. In DNA, the CDR3 is TGTGCCAGCAACCTGGGTTGGTCGACGAACACTGAAGCTTTCTTT. Translating it yields CASNLGWSTNTEAFF.

This clone has a handful of counts. The V call is TRBV4-2, the J call TRBJ2-7, with 11 nucleotides matching TRBD2. V trimming: 2 bases; J trimming: 5 bases; junction bases outside the gene matches: 2. The CDR3 has 14 residues. Germline V lookup: CDR1 LGHNA, CDR2 YNFKEQ. This chain's CDR3 is CASSQLSGRDEQYF. The CDR3 DNA reads TGTGCCAGCAGCCAACTTAGCGGGAGGGACGAGCAGTACTTC.

The CDR3 nucleotides are TGCGCCAGCAGCTTGGCCCCAGACTCCTACGAGCAGTACTTC. Translated: CASSLAPDSYEQYF. This chain connects TRBV5-1 to TRBJ2-7; no clear D gene. The CDR3 spans 14 residues. The V end was cut by 0 bases, the J end by 0 bases, with 7 bases between. The V gene's germline CDR1 is SGHRS and CDR2 YFSETQ.

The chain links TRBV7-9 to TRBJ1-2, with D hard to call. The CDR3 runs 15 residues. The germline gives CDR1 SEHNR, CDR2 FQNEAQ (reference sequence). The ends were cut back, 2 bases at V and 4 bases at J, with 14 bases in the middle. The CDR3 DNA follows: TGTGCCAGCAGCTTAATCGCAGGCTGGCGCTATGGCTACACCTTC. Encoded protein: CASSLIAGWRYGYTF.

This chain connects TRBV13 to TRBJ2-7, with TRBD2 matching over 11 bases. CDR1 PRHDT and CDR2 FYEKMQ come from the germline V gene (reference sequence). J lost 0 bases, V lost 5 bases, and 3 bases had no gene match. This CDR3 contains 15 residues. DNA for the CDR3: TGTGCCAGCAGCGGTAGCGGGAGGGGCTCCTACGAGCAGTACTTC. It encodes CASSGSGRGSYEQYF.

The V call is TRBV10-3, the J call TRBJ2-1; 10 nucleotides align to TRBD2. Germline loops: CDR1 ENHRY, CDR2 SYGVKD. The CDR3 extends over 13 amino acids. Trimming at V came to 8 bases and at J to 7 bases, leaving 5 bases not matched to a gene. CDR3 region: CAIAAGGGNEQFF. For the CDR3, the DNA is TGTGCCATCGCAGCGGGAGGGGGAAATGAGCAGTTCTTC.

Comments on this clone: This sample also contains other DNA sequences that code for the same CDR3. The CDR3 DNA sequence: TGTGCCAGCAGTGAATGGGGTTATCGGGTGGCCTGGACCGGGGAGCTGTTTTTT. Protein sequence: CASSEWGYRVAWTGELFF. V usage is TRBV25-1 and J usage is TRBJ2-2; D remains unclear. V was shortened by 1 base and J by 5 bases, with 20 bases between the two germline ends. From germline, CDR1 is MGHDK and CDR2 SYGVNS. This CDR3 is 18 amino acids long.

This clone was seen a handful of times. The rearrangement joins TRBV5-1 to TRBJ1-1; 10 nucleotides agree with TRBD1. This CDR3 is built from 16 residues. Looked up from germline, CDR1 is SGHRS and CDR2 is YFSETQ. The trim removed 4 bases at V and 1 base at J, leaving 7 bases unmatched. The CDR3 loop is CASSLARQGANTEAFF. CDR3 DNA sequence: TGCGCCAGCAGCCTCGCCCGACAGGGGGCGAACACTGAAGCTTTCTTT. The full variable domain, its missing parts supplied by reference TRBV5-1 and TRBJ1-1, is KAGVTQTPRYLIKTRGQQVTLSCSPISGHRSVSWYQQTPGQGLQFLFEYFSETQRNKGNFPGRFSGRQFSNSRSEMNVSTLELGDSALYLCASSLARQGANTEAFFGQGTRLTVV.

This clone was seen once. V is TRBV12-5 and J is TRBJ1-1; D is unclear. The V end was cut by 8 bases, the J end by 0 bases, with 1 base between. Germline assignment: CDR1 LGHNT and CDR2 FRNRAP. The CDR3 is made up of 10 amino acids. CDR3 protein: CASLNTEAFF. The CDR3, as DNA: TGTGCTAGTTTGAACACTGAAGCTTTCTTT.

This chain uses TRBV18 with TRBJ2-2, with D possibly being TRBD1 (6 bases). V was shortened by 2 bases and J by 4 bases, with 11 bases between the two germline ends. Per germline, CDR1 KGHSH and CDR2 LQKENI. The CDR3 has 15 amino acids. In DNA form, the CDR3 reads TGTGCCAGCTCACCATCTACAGGGCGCACCGGGGAGCTGTTTTTT. Its translation is CASSPSTGRTGELFF.

This clone is medium-sized. This chain connects TRBV4-3 to TRBJ2-7; possibly TRBD1 for D (6 bases). The CDR3 runs 13 residues. The V gene's germline CDR1 is LGHNA and CDR2 YSLEER. V dropped 4 bases and J dropped 4 bases, with 11 bases sitting between them. The CDR3 here is CASSLLTGYEQYF. The CDR3, as DNA: TGCGCCAGCAGCCTACTTACAGGGTACGAGCAGTACTTC.

J is TRBJ2-3 and V is TRBV5-1; 8 bases line up with TRBD2. This CDR3 comprises 14 residues. Trimming removed 3 bases from V and 3 bases from J; junction bases left unmatched: 3. Germline values: CDR1 SGHRS, CDR2 YFSETQ. CDR3 loop: CASSWGLVTDTQYF. The CDR3 DNA sequence: TGCGCCAGCAGCTGGGGACTAGTGACAGATACGCAGTATTTT.

V gene TRBV6-5 combines with J gene TRBJ1-2, with 8 bases matching TRBD1. This CDR3 spans 14 amino acids. The germline gives CDR1 MNHEY, CDR2 SVGAGI. The V and J ends lost 5 bases and 6 bases, in that order; junction bases with no gene match: 8. The CDR3 DNA sequence: TGTGCCAGCAGTGAGGTGGTGACAGGGGATGGCTACACCTTC. It codes for CASSEVVTGDGYTF.